Shown below are 6 T cell receptor beta chains from a single sample sequenced in a study of T-cell memory formation after mild COVID-19 (dated by TCRdb to the early 2020s). Libraries were constructed by 5' RACE. The sequencer was an Illumina NovaSeq 6000. In TCRdb, the public reads were trimmed at Q25 with fastp and aligned with MiXCR, with productive beta chains retained. Each entry merges the rows of one CDR3 protein and shows their most common DNA and genes. The sample data list more than 7,000 distinct CDR3 sequences, and roughly a third of these were observed just once. About 60% of the sample rests with the top ten. What was sequenced was PBMCs or a T cell subset sorted from them (not recorded which). These receptors were collected from an adult woman who had mild COVID-19 (a few samples of this study predate the infection). The sample titles of this study are shuffled in the database, so cell type and time point are left out; the donor was told from shared clones.

The chain couples TRBV7-9 to TRBJ2-7, with D unresolved. V lost 5 bases and J 3 bases, leaving 8 bases between the germline ends. The V gene's germline CDR1 is SEHNR and CDR2 FQNEAQ (reference sequence). This CDR3 contains 12 residues. CDR3 bases: TGTGCCAGCAGCATTCCAGACTACGAGCAGTACTTC. Translation: CASSIPDYEQYF. The whole variable domain, remainder taken from reference TRBV7-9 and TRBJ2-7, is DTGVSQNPRHKITKRGQNVTFRCDPISEHNRLYWYRQTLGQGPEFLTYFQNEAQLEKSRLLSDRFSAERPKGSFSTLEIQRTEQGDSAMYLCASSIPDYEQYFGPGTRLTVT.

The sample holds many counts of this clonotype. The chain links TRBV6-1 to TRBJ2-5, with 15 bases matching TRBD2. J lost 5 bases, V lost 2 bases, and 3 bases had no gene match. CDR1 and CDR2 from the germline V gene are MNHNS and SASEGT. The CDR3 consists of 16 residues. CDR3 DNA: TGTGCCAGCAGTGAATGGGGACTAGCGGGAGGTGAGACCCAGTACTTC. This codes for CASSEWGLAGGETQYF.

This clonotype was counted many times. The V gene is TRBV7-9, the J gene TRBJ2-3; tentatively, D is TRBD2 (6 bases). The V gene lost 6 bases and the J gene lost 3 bases, with 22 bases spanning the gap. CDR1 and CDR2 (germline): SEHNR, FQNEAQ (reference sequence). This CDR3 has 17 amino acids. The CDR3 sequence: CASRFAGPGRMTDTQYF. DNA of the CDR3: TGTGCCAGCAGGTTTGCCGGTCCGGGGAGGATGACAGATACGCAGTATTTT.

The rearrangement links TRBV7-9 to TRBJ1-1, with D unresolved. The length of the CDR3 is 14 residues. Trimming left V 1 base short and J 1 base short, with 7 bases between. Looked up from germline, CDR1 is SEHNR and CDR2 is FQNEAQ (reference sequence). The DNA of the CDR3 is TGTGCCAGCAGCTTAGTAGGTTGGAACACTGAAGCTTTCTTT. This gives the protein CASSLVGWNTEAFF.

This clonotype appeared a few times. The chain recombines TRBV2 with TRBJ1-1; 8 positions match TRBD1. Germline CDR1 is SNHLY and CDR2 is FYNNEI. The CDR3 contains 12 residues. Losses at the gene ends were 7 bases for V and 11 bases for J; bases not matched to a gene: 9. The CDR3 loop is CASTPLRGLAFF. CDR3 DNA sequence: TGTGCCAGCACTCCCCTCAGGGGGCTCGCTTTCTTT.

In this sample, this clonotype is medium-sized. The chain is built from TRBV20-1 and TRBJ2-1; D is unresolved. Germline V lookup: CDR1 DFQATT, CDR2 SNEGSKA (reference sequence). This CDR3 has 16 residues. Trimming took off 0 bases at V and 3 bases at J, with 15 bases between the two ends. The CDR3 nucleotides read TGCAGTGCTAGAGATGGGGTCTGGATCGGCTACAATGAGCAGTTCTTC. Translation gives CSARDGVWIGYNEQFF.